This paragraph covers one T cell receptor beta chain sequence. The antigen remains unidentified. This sample is part of a study of shared clonotypes between healthy human individuals. Study-level background: Contributing individuals were a couple of females and a few males aged 18 to 49. Study observations and caveats: Researchers found naive subsets generally carried larger estimated richness than memory subsets.

Study processing details: Filtering differed for immunoSEQ, which gave only junction sequences without quality scores. TCRdb keeps only in-frame clones here, not all; method: immunoSEQ multiplex PCR. That table furnishes V, J and clone size, whereas the DNA furnished D and trimming. The sample contains over 850,000 clones, approximately 80% of which appear only once. Germline CDR1 MDHEN, CDR2 SYDVKM. The V and J ends lost 5 bases and 4 bases, in that order; junction bases with no gene match: 7. The CDR3 has 16 residues. The sequenced sample consisted of memory CD4+ T cells from PBMCs. Subset denoted: CD45RA-negative fraction. The TCR sequence derives from a man aged 18-30 years in good health. Some clones in this sample may be carry-over from other donors' samples. V gene TRBV28 combines with J gene TRBJ2-5; 13 bases map to TRBD2. CDR3 sequence reads: CASSASTSGRRETQYF. The CDR3 DNA sequence: TGTGCCAGCAGTGCATCGACTAGCGGGAGGAGAGAGACCCAGTACTTC.